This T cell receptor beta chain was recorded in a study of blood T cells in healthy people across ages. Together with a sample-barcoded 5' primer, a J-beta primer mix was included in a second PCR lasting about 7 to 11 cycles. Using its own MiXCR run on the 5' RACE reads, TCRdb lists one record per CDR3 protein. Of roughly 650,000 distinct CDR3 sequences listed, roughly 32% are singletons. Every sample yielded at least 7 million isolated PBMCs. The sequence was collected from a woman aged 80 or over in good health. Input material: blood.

This CDR3 reads CASGNTRGGRITDTQYF. Written as DNA, the CDR3 is TGTGCTAGTGGCAATACTCGGGGGGGCAGGATAACAGATACGCAGTATTTT. The rearrangement uses TRBV12-5 and TRBJ2-3; 8 bases map to TRBD2. The CDR3 runs to 17 residues. The germline CDR1 and CDR2 sequences are LGHNT and FRNRAP. Trimming cost V 6 bases and J 3 bases; bases outside gene matches: 14.